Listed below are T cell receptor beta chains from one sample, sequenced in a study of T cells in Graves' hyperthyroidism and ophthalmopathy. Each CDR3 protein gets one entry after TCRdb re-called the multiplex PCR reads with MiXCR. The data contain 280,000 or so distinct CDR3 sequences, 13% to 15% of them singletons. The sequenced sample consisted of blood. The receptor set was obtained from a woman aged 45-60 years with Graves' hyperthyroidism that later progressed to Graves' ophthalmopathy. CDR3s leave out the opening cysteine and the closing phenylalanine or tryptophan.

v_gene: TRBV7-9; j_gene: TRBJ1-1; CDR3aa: ATHGQGRTEAF
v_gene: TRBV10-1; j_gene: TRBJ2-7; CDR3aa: ASRVSKMRSYEQY
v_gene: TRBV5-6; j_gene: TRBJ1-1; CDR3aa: ASSSGHLNTEAF
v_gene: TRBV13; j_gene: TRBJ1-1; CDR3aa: ASSSKDRGPRGVEAF
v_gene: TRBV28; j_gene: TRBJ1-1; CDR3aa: ASSRVETEAF
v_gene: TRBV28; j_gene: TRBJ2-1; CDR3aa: ASSFGRGVDNEQF
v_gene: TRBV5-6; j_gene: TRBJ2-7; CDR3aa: ASRLNGPGEYEQY
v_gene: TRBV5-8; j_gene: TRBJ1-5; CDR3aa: ASSFKGADQPQH
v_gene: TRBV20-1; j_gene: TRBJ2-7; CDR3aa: SAREFGAGTTYEQY
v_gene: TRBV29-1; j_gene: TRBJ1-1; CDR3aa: SGGEGTEAF
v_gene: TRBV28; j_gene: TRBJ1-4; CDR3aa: ASSRLNRNEKLF
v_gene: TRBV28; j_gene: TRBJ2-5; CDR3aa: ASSRTTGQNQETQY
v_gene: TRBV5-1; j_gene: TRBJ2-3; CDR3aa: ASSTDRVRKNSTDTQY
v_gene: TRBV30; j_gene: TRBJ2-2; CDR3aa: AFRFTGELF
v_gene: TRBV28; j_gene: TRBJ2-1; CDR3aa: ASRGSFNEQF
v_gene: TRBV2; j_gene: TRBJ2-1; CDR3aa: ASSGLAGDDEQF
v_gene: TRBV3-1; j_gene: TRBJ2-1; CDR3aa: ASSFRTWTQAPEQF
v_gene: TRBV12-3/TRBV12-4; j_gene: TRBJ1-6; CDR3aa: ASSRRDNPNSPLH
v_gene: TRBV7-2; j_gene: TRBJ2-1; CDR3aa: ASSIARDNEQF
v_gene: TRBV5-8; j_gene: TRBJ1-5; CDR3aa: ASSSLTAPNQPQH
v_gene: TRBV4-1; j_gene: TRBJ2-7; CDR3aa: ASSQGGFLYEQY
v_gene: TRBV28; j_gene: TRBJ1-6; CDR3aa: ASRSGTGGSPLH
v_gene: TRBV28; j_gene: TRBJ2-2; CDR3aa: ASGTSGSSRVGELF
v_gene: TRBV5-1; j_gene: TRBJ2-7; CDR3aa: ASSLWDRGNEQY
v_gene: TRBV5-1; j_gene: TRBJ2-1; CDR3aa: ASSLRPSGPGSYEQF
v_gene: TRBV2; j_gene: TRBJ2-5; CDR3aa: ASSPRGWETQY
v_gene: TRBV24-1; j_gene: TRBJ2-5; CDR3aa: ATSDLSSSSETQY
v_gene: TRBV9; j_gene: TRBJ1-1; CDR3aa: ASSVDYRANTEAF
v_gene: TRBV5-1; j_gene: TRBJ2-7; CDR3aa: ASSLRTGGHEQY
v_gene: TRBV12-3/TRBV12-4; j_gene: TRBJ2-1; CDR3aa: ASSFSGEQF
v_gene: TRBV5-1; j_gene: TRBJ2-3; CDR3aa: ASSPSGGTDTQY
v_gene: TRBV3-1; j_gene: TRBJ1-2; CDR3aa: ASSHRLGGPYGYT
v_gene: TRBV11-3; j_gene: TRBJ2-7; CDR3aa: ASSSWTLNYEQY
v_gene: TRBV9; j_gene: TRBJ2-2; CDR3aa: ASSGRTVQPGELF
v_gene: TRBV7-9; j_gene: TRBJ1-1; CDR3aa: ASIGAVNTEAF
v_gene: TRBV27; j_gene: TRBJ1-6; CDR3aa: ASSPNTGGKPGYSPLH
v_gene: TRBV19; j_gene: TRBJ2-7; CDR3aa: ASSSRSSGTTPYEQY
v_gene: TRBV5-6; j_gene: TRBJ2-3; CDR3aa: ASSLGLAGVPDTQY
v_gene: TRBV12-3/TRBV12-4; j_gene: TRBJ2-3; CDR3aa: ASSFHTDTQY
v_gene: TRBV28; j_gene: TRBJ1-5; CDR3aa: ASSLGGTPNQPQH
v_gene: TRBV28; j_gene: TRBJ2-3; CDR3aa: ASSLRGGRPYTQY
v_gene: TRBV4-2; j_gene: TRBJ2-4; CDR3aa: ASSQELGQGRSAKNIQY
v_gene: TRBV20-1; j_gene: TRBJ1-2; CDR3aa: SASGREDGYT
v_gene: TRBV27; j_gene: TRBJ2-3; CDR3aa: ASSLYPSPSTDTQY
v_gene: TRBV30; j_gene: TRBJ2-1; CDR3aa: AWSVWGANEQF
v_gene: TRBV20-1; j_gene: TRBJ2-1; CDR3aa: SAIVLAKYNEQF
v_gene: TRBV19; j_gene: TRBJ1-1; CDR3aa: ASRQGWEKAF
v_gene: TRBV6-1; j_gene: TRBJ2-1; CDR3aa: ASAGTYNEQF
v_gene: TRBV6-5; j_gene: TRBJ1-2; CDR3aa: ASSYEGPRYGYT
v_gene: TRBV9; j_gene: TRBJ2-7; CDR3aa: ASSVARTSGLDEQY
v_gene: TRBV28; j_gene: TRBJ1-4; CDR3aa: ASSLENSWGKGEKLF
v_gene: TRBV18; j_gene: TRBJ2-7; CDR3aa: ASSLPGQSSYEQY
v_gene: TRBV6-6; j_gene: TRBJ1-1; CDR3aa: ASSYSWAARYTEAF
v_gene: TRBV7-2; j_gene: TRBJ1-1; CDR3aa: ASSETGTGWSEAF
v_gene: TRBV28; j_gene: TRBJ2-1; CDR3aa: ASSTNNEQF
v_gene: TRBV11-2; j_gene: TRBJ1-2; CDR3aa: ASDGEYYGYT
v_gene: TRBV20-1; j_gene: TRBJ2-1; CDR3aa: SARDGRAGSYNEQF